This T cell receptor (beta chain) was recorded in a study of Ad26.COV2.S vaccination and SARS-CoV-2 variants. Data came from immunoSEQ multiplex PCR; TCRdb stores just in-frame clones and leaves some out. The top ten clones hold around 13% of a sample with roughly 500,000 clones, around nine tenths of them seen once. Specified treatment: some 20 received Ad26.COV2.S at low or high dose, single or two shots; 5 received placebo; per-sample allocation not given. The investigators took samples on day 63 after the first vaccine or placebo injection. This CDR3 comprises 15 residues. Germline CDR1 LNHDA, CDR2 SQIVND (reference sequence). V lost 0 bases and J lost 2, with 11 bases in between.

The source of this sequence is a person aged 18 to 59 who received the Ad26.COV2.S COVID-19 vaccine or a placebo. The chain recombines TRBV19 with TRBJ2-7, with D maybe TRBD1 (5 bases). Sequencing was performed on peripheral blood, taken in a trial of Ad26.COV2.S vaccine versus placebo. CDR3 residues: CASSIEKGSTYEQYF. CDR3 nucleotide sequence: TGTGCCAGTAGTATAGAAAAGGGGTCCACCTACGAGCAGTACTTC.